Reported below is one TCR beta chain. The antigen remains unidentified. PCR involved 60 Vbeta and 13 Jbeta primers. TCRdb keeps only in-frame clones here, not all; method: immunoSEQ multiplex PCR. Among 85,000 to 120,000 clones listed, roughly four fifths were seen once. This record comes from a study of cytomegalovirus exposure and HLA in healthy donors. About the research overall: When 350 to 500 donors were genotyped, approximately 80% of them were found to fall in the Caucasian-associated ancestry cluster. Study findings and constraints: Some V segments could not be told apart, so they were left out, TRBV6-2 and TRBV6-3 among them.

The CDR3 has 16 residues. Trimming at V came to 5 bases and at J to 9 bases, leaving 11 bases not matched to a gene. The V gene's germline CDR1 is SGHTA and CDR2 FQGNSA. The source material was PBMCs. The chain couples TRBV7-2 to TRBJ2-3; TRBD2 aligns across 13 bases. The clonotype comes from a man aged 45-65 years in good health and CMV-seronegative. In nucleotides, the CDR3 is TGTGCCAGCAGCGGCCGGACTAGCGGGGGCAGTGCCACGCAGTATTTT. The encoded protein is CASSGRTSGGSATQYF.